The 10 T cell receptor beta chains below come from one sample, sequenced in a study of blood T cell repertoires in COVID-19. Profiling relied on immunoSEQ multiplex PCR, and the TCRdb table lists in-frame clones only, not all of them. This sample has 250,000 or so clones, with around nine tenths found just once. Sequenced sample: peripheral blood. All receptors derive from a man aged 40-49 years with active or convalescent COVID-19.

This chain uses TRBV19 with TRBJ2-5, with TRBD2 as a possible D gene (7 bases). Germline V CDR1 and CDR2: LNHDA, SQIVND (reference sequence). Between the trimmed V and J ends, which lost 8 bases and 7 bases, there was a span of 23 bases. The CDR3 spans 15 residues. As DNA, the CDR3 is TGTGCCAGTGCCGGGGGGCACACGGATACGGGGACCCAGTACTTC. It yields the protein CASAGGHTDTGTQYF.

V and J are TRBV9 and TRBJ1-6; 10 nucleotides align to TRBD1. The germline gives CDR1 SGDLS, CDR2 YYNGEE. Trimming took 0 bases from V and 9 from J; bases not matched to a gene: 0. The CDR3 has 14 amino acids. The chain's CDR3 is CASSVGTGGSPLHF. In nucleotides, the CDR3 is TGTGCCAGCAGCGTAGGGACAGGGGGTTCACCCCTCCACTTT.

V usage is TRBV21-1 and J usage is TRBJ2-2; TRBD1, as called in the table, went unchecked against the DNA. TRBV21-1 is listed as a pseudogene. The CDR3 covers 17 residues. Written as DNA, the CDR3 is TGTGCCAGCAGCCCCTTCCCGGACAGGGACCCCACCGGGGAGCTGTTTTTT. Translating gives CASSPFPDRDPTGELFF.

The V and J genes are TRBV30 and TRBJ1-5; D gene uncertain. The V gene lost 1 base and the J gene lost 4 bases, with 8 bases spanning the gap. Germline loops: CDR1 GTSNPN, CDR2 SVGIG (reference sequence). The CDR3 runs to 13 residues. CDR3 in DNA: TGTGCCTGGAGTGCTTCGGGGAATCAGCCCCAGCATTTT. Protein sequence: CAWSASGNQPQHF.

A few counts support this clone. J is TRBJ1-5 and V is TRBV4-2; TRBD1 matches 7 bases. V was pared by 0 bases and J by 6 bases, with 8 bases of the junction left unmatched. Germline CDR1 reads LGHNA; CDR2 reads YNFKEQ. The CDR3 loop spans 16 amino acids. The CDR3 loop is CASSQDGRGRGQPQHF. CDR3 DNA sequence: TGTGCCAGCAGCCAAGACGGAAGGGGGCGCGGTCAGCCCCAGCATTTT.

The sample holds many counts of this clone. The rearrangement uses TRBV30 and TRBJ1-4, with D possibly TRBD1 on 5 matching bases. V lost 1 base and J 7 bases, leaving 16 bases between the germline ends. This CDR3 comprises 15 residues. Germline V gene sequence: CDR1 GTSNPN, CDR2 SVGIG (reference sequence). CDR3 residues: CAWSGLGGEVEKLFF. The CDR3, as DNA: TGTGCCTGGAGTGGCCTCGGGGGAGAGGTTGAAAAACTGTTTTTT.

Written as DNA, the CDR3 is TGTGCCAGCTATCTTGGCAGGGGCTACGGGCACACTGAAGCTTTCTTT. Protein: CASYLGRGYGHTEAFF. The chain employs TRBV27 and TRBJ1-1, with a possible D match to TRBD1 (6 bases). Germline loops: CDR1 MNHEY, CDR2 SMNVEV (reference sequence). V lost 8 bases, J lost 3 bases, and 22 bases lay in between. The CDR3 loop spans 16 amino acids.

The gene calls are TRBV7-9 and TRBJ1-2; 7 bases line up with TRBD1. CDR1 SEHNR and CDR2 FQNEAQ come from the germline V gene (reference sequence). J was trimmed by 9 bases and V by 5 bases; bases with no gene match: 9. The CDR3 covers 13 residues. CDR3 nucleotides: TGTGCCAGCAGCCCCCGTACGACAGGGCGCTACACCTTC. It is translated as CASSPRTTGRYTF.

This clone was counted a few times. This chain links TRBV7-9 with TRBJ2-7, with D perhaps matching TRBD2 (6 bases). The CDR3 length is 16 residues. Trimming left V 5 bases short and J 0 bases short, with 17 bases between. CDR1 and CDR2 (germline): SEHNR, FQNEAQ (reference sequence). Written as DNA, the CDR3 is TGTGCCAGCAGCCAACAATGGGACTCATACTCCTACGAGCAGTACTTC. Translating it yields CASSQQWDSYSYEQYF.

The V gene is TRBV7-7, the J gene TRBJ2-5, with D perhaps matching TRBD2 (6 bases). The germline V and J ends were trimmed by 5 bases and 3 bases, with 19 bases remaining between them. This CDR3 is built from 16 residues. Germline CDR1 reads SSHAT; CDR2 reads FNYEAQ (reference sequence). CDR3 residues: CASSRISGTGKETQYF. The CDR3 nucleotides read TGTGCCAGCAGCCGAATCTCCGGGACTGGCAAAGAGACCCAGTACTTC.